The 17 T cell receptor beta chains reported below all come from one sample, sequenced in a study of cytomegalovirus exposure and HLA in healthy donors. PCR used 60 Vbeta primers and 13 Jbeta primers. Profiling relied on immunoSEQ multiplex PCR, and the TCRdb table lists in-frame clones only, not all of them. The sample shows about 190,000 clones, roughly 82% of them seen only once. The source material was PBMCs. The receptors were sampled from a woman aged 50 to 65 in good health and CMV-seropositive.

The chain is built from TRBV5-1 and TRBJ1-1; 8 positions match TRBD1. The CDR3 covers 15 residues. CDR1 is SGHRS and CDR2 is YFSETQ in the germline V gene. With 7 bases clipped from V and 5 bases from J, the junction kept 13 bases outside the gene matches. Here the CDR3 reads CASQRGSTGGTEAFF. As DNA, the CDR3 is TGCGCCAGCCAAAGAGGCAGTACAGGGGGGACTGAAGCTTTCTTT.

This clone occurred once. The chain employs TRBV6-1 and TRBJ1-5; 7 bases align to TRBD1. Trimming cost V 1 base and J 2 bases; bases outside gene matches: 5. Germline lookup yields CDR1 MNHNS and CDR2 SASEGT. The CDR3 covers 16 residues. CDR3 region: CASSEVGGAGNQPQHF. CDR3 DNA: TGTGCCAGCAGTGAAGTAGGGGGCGCCGGCAATCAGCCCCAGCATTTT.

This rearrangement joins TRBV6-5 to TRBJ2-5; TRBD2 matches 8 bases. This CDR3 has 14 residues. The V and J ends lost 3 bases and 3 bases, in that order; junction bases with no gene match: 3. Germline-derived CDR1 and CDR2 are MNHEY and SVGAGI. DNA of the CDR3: TGTGCCAGCAGTTATACCGGGGGGGAAGAGACCCAGTACTTC. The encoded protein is CASSYTGGEETQYF.

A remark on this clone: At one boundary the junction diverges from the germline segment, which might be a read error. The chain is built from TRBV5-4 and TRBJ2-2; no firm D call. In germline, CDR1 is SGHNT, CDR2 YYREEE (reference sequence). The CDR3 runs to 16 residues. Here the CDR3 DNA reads TGCGCCAGCAGCCTTAGTAGAGGCAACAAGGTTGGGGAGCTGTTTTTT. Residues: CASSLSRGNKVGELFF.

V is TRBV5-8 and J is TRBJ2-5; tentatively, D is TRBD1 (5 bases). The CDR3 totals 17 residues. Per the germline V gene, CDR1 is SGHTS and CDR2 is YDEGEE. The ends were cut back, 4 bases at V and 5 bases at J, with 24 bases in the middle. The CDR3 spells CASSGALSYQARETQYF. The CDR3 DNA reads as TGTGCCAGCAGCGGGGCCCTCTCATATCAAGCCCGGGAGACCCAGTACTTC. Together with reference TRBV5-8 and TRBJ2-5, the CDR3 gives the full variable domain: EAGVTQSPTHLIKTRGQQATLRCSPISGHTSVYWYQQALGLGLQFLLWYDEGEERNRGNFPPRFSGRQFPNYSSELNVNALELEDSALYLCASSGALSYQARETQYFGPGTRLLVL.

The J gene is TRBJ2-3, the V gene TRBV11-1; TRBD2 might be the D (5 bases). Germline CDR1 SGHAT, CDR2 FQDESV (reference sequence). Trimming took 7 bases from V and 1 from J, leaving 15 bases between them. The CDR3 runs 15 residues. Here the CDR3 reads CASTPRGQGTDTQYF. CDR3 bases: TGTGCCAGCACCCCACGCGGGCAAGGCACAGATACGCAGTATTTT. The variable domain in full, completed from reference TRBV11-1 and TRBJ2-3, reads EAEVAQSPRYKITEKSQAVAFWCDPISGHATLYWYRQILGQGPELLVQFQDESVVDDSQLPKDRFSAERLKGVDSTLKIQPAELGDSAMYLCASTPRGQGTDTQYFGPGTRLTVL.

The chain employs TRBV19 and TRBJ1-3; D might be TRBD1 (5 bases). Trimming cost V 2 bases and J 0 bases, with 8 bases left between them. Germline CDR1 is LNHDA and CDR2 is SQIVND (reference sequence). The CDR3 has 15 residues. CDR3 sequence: CASSILTVSGNTIYF. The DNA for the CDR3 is TGTGCCAGTAGTATATTGACAGTCTCTGGAAACACCATATATTTT.

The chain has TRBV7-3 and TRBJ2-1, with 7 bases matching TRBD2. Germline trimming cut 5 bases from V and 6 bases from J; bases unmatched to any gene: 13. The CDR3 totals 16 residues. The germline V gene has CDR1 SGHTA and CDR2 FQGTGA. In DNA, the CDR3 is TGTGCCAGCAGCCCGCCGGGTAGCGGGTCTCTCAATGAGCAGTTCTTC. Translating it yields CASSPPGSGSLNEQFF.

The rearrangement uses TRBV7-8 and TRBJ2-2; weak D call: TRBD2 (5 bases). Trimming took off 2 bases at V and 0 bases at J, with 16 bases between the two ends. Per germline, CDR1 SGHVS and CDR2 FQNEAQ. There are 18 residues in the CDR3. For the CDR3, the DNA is TGTGCCAGCAGCTTATCGGCTAGCCGCTCTTCGAACACCGGGGAGCTGTTTTTT. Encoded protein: CASSLSASRSSNTGELFF.

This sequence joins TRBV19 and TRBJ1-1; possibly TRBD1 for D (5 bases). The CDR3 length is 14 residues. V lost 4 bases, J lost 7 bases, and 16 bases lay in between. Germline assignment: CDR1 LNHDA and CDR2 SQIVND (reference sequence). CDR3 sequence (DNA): TGTGCCAGTAGTACCCTACCGCAGGGTGGTGAAGCTTTCTTT. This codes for CASSTLPQGGEAFF. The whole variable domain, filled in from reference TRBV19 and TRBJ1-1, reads DGGITQSPKYLFRKEGQNVTLSCEQNLNHDAMYWYRQDPGQGLRLIYYSQIVNDFQKGDIAEGYSVSREKKESFPLTVTSAQKNPTAFYLCASSTLPQGGEAFFGQGTRLTVV.

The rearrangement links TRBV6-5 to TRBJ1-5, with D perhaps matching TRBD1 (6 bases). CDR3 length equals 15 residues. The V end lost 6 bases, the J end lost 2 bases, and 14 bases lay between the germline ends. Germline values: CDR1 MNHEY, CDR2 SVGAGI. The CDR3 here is CASSIQGGRNQPQHF. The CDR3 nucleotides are TGTGCCAGCAGCATACAGGGAGGGCGCAATCAGCCCCAGCATTTT.

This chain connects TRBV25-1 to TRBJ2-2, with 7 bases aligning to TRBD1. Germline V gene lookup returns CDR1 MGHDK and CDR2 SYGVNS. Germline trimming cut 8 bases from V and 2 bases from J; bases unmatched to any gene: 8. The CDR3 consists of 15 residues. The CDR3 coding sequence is TGTGCCAGCTCTTGGACAGGCCTCAACACCGGGGAGCTGTTTTTT. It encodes CASSWTGLNTGELFF.

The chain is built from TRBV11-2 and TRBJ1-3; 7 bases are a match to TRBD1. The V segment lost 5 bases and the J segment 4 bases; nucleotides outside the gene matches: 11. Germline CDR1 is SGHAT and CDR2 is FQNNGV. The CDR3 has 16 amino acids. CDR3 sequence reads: CASSPARGLGGNTIYF. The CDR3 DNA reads TGTGCCAGCAGCCCTGCAAGGGGGCTAGGAGGAAACACCATATATTTT.

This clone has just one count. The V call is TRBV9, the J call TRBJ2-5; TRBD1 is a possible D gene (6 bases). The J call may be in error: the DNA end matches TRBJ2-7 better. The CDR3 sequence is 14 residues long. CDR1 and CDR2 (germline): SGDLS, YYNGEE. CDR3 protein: CASSVGQDLYEQYF. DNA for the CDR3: TGTGCCAGCAGCGTAGGACAGGATCTCTACGAGCAGTACTTC.

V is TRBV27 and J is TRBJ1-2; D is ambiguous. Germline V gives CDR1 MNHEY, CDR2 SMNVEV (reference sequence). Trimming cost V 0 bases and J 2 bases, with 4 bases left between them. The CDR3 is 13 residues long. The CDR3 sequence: CASSLSQNYGYTF. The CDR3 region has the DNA TGTGCCAGCAGTTTATCCCAGAACTATGGCTACACCTTC.

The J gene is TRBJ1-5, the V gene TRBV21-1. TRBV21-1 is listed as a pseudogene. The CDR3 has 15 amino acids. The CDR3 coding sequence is TGTGCCAGCAGCAAAGCCGGGAGCAGGGTGGAGCCCCAGCATTTT. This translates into CASSKAGSRVEPQHF.

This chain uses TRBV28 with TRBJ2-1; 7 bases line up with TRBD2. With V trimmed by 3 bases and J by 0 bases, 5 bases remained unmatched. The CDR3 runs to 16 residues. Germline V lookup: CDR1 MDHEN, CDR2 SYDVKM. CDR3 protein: CASSLGGGGSYNEQFF. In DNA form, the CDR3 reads TGTGCCAGCAGTTTGGGTGGCGGGGGCTCCTACAATGAGCAGTTCTTC.